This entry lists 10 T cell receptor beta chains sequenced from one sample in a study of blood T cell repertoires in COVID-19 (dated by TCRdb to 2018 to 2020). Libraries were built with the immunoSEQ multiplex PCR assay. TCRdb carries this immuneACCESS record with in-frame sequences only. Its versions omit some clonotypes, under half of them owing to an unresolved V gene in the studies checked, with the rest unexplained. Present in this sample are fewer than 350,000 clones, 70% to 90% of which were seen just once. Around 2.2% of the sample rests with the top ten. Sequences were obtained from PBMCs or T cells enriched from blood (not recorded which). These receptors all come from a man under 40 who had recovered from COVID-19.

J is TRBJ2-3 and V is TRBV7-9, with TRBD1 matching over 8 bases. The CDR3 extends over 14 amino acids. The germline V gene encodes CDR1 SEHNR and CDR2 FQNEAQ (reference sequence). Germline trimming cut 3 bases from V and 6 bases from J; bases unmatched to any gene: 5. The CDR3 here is CASSFSGGADTQYF. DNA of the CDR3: TGTGCCAGCAGCTTCTCAGGGGGCGCGGATACGCAGTATTTT.

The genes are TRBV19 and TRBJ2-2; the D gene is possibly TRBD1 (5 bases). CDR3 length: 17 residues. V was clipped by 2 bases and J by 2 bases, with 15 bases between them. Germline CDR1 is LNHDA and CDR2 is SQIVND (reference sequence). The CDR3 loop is CASSIRIGQGNTGELFF. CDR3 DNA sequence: TGTGCCAGTAGTATAAGGATTGGGCAGGGTAACACCGGGGAGCTGTTTTTT.

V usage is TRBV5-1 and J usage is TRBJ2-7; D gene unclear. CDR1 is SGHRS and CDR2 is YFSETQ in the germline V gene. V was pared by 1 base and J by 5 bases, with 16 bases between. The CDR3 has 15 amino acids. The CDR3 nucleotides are TGCGCCAGCAGCTTGATAGCAGAGGCTAGGAACGAGCAGTACTTC. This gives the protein CASSLIAEARNEQYF.

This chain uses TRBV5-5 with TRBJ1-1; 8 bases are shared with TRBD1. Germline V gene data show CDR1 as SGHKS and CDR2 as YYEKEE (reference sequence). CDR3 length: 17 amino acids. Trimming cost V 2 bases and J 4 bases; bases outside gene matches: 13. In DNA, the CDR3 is TGTGCCAGCAGCTTACGGTACGGACAGGGTGTTAGCACTGAAGCTTTCTTT. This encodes CASSLRYGQGVSTEAFF.

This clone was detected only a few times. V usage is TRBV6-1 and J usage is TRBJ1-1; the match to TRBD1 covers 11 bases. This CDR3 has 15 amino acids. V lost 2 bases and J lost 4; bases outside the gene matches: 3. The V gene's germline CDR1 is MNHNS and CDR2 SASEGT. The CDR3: CASSEPGQGGTEAFF. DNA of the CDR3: TGTGCCAGCAGTGAACCGGGACAGGGGGGCACTGAAGCTTTCTTT.

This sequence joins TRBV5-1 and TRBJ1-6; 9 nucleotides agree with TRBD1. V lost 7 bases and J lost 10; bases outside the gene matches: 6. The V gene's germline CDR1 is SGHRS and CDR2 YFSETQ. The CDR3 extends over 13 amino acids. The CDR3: CASRDRESSPLHF. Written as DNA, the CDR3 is TGCGCCAGCCGGGACAGGGAGTCATCACCCCTCCACTTT.

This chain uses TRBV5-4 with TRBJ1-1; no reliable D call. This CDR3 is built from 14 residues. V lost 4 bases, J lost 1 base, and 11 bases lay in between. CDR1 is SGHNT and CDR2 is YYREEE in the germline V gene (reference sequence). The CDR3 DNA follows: TGTGCCAGCAGCCTTGATACAGAGAACACTGAAGCTTTCTTT. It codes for CASSLDTENTEAFF.

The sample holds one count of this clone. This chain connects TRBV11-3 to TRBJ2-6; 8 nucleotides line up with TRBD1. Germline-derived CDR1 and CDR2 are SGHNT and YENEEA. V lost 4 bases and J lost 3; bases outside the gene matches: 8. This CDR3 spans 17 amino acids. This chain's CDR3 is CASSSGTGASGANVLTF. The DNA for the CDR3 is TGTGCCAGCAGCTCCGGGACAGGCGCCAGTGGGGCCAACGTCCTGACTTTC.

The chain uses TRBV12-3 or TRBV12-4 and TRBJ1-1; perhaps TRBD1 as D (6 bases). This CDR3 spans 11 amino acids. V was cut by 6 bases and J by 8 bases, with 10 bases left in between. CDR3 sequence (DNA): TGTGCCAGCAGGAACAGGGCGGAAGCTTTCTTT. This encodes CASRNRAEAFF.

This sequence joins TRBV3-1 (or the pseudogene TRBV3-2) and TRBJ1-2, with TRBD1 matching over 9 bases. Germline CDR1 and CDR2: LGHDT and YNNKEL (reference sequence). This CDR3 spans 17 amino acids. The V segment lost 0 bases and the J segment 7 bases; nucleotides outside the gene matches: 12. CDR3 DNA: TGTGCCAGCAGCCAAGACGCTCGTGGGACAGGGTTTCGTGGCTACACCTTC. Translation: CASSQDARGTGFRGYTF.